This is a list of T cell receptor beta chains from one sample in a study of CD8 T cells in ankylosing spondylitis. MiXCR was run by TCRdb on the 5' RACE reads, yielding one entry per CDR3 protein. The repertoire holds about 130,000 distinct CDR3 sequences, roughly 6.6% seen once, with 10% to 15% in the top ten. Sequences were obtained from blood, either unsorted or a sorted T cell fraction (not recorded which). The source is a male donor with ankylosing spondylitis or in good health (not recorded which). The CDR3 runs from the conserved cysteine through the conserved F or W. D genes are given only for firm matches. Expanded clones are given a class, and other clones once, few, many or no size at all.

v_call	d_call	clone_size	cdr3_aa
TRBV15	TRBD2	many	CATSRNAPSGKSYNEQFF
TRBV5-1	NA	NA	CASSLTLWNSPLHF
TRBV5-1	NA	many	CASSLGSVLAKNIQYF
TRBV5-1	NA	many	CASSGRAYQETQYF
TRBV5-1	NA	many	CASSLPDGSTGELFF
TRBV5-1	NA	many	CASSLEGPAVDEQFF
TRBV5-1	NA	many	CASSLFSNQPQHF
TRBV7-2	NA	many	CASSFFAGQKVNGYTF
TRBV9	NA	few	CASSEGSGDTEAFF
TRBV20-1	TRBD2	many	CSARDQLAGATDTQYF
TRBV20-1	NA	many	CSAGDGTNTEAFF
TRBV5-1	NA	many	CASSFQEQNYGYTF
TRBV9	NA	many	CASSVAATQETQYF
TRBV10-3	TRBD2	NA	CAIRSSGLAGNPGADTQYF
TRBV5-1	TRBD1	once	CASSSGQADGNTIYF
TRBV6-5	NA	many	CASSLARSADTQYF
TRBV12-3/TRBV12-4	NA	few	CASSFDGRETQYF
TRBV29-1	NA	few	CSAKLRGPGGTQYF
TRBV29-1	TRBD2	many	CSVTGLAEYNEQFF
TRBV20-1	NA	many	CSARDIIGGSSSYNEQFF
TRBV14	NA	many	CASSPQGGWDEQFF
TRBV6-2/TRBV6-3	TRBD2	few	CASSSFGGGPGNEQFF
TRBV20-1	TRBD2	many	CSASSTSDYNEQFF
TRBV18	NA	many	CASSPDSEVLNEQFF
TRBV5-1	TRBD1	few	CASSLGQGVATNEKLFF
TRBV5-1	NA	many	CASSLENRVYNEQFF
TRBV2	TRBD1	many	CASSTGQHNYGYTF
TRBV5-1	TRBD1	many	CASSLEGTVMNTEAFF
TRBV7-9	TRBD1	many	CASSTGQGIDTQYF
TRBV9	NA	many	CASSAGESYNEQFF
TRBV20-1	TRBD2	many	CSARILTSGSPPTSYEQYF
TRBV4-1	NA	many	CASSQAGGPNEKLFF
TRBV24-1	TRBD1	many	CATSVTGGSQETQYF
TRBV10-3	TRBD1	many	CAIKGAGTDTQYF
TRBV5-8	TRBD1	many	CASSLWDREMFGQFF
TRBV12-3/TRBV12-4	NA	many	CASSPSGLAHTGELFF
TRBV10-3	NA	many	CAIRPGGTDTQYF
TRBV6-5	NA	many	CASSYSWGYEQYF
TRBV7-3	NA	NA	CASSWGLLASTGELFF
TRBV4-1	NA	many	CASSQDQGRSGIQRNEQFF
TRBV5-1	TRBD1	many	CASSGRTGVEGYTF
TRBV20-1	NA	many	CSARDPPGNTQYF